The 30 T cell receptor beta chains given below trace back to one sample, sequenced in a study of cytomegalovirus exposure and HLA in healthy donors. Use of 60 Vbeta and 13 Jbeta primers characterized the PCR. Here immunoSEQ multiplex PCR was the method, and the copy in TCRdb shows in-frame clones only, minus some. The table has 180,000 or so clones, over 70% seen once. Sequencing was done on a sample of PBMCs. All receptors come from a male donor in good health and CMV-seronegative.

CDR3 residues: CASSQGAVGNQPQHF. DNA of the CDR3: TGCGCCAGCAGCCAAGGCGCTGTGGGCAATCAGCCCCAGCATTTT. The V and J genes are TRBV4-3 and TRBJ1-5; no clear D. V lost 1 base to trimming and J lost 2 bases, with 9 bases between them. CDR1 and CDR2 (germline): LGHNA, YSLEER. This CDR3 region has 15 residues.

This clone occurred once. The gene calls are TRBV6-1 and TRBJ1-6; D unclear. Germline V gives CDR1 MNHNS, CDR2 SASEGT. This CDR3 has 12 residues. Trimming left V 3 bases short and J 10 bases short, with 7 bases between. The CDR3 DNA reads TGTGCCAGCAGTGAGTCTTTATCACCCCTCCACTTT. Translated: CASSESLSPLHF.

This clone was seen only once. The chain links TRBV30 to TRBJ2-7; a possible D gene is TRBD2 (6 bases). The CDR3 loop spans 10 amino acids. Trimming stripped 5 bases from V and 4 bases from J, with 6 bases between. Germline V gene lookup returns CDR1 GTSNPN and CDR2 SVGIG (reference sequence). Here the CDR3 DNA reads TGTGCCTGGGGGAGGTACGAGCAGTACTTC. Translated, it gives CAWGRYEQYF.

The chain uses TRBV4-2 and TRBJ2-6; 7 bases agree with TRBD2. J lost 0 bases, V lost 4 bases, and 18 bases had no gene match. The CDR3 totals 21 residues. The germline V gene encodes CDR1 LGHNA and CDR2 YNFKEQ. The CDR3 DNA reads as TGTGCCAGCAGCCCCCAGGATGGGAGGGCCTTCGGGGACTCTGGGGCCAACGTCCTGACTTTC. Encoded protein: CASSPQDGRAFGDSGANVLTF.

The chain uses TRBV18 and TRBJ1-5, with D hard to call. V gave up 6 bases and J gave up 8 bases, with 14 bases separating them. Per the germline V gene, CDR1 is KGHSH and CDR2 is LQKENI. This CDR3 spans 13 amino acids. The CDR3 DNA reads TGTGCCAGCTCGCGTACGGACGGGGAGCCCCAGCATTTT. The encoded protein is CASSRTDGEPQHF.

The chain carries TRBV6-1 and TRBJ1-5; unclear D gene. CDR3 length: 14 amino acids. Trimming pared 11 bases from V and 2 bases from J, leaving 16 bases between. Germline V gene sequence: CDR1 MNHNS, CDR2 SASEGT. The CDR3 DNA follows: TGTGCCGCCTCGAGGGATTCGGGCAATCAGCCCCAGCATTTT. Encoded protein: CAASRDSGNQPQHF.

The chain has TRBV30 and TRBJ2-5; TRBD1 matches at 7 bases. TRBJ2-7 matches the DNA end more closely, so the J call is doubtful. The germline gives CDR1 GTSNPN, CDR2 SVGIG (reference sequence). The CDR3 is 13 amino acids. The CDR3 DNA reads TGTGCCTGGAGCGCCGGGACAGCCACCGAGCAGTACTTC. This encodes CAWSAGTATEQYF.

The chain recombines TRBV10-1 with TRBJ1-3; 9 bases are shared with TRBD1. Trimming cost V 6 bases and J 1 base; bases outside gene matches: 13. Per germline, CDR1 WNHNN and CDR2 SYGVQD (reference sequence). The CDR3 runs 18 residues. The CDR3 coding sequence is TGCGCCAGCAGAAATACAGGGGGCGAAAGCAGTTCTGGAAACACCATATATTTT. Amino acids: CASRNTGGESSSGNTIYF.

V is TRBV6-6 and J is TRBJ1-4; tentatively, D is TRBD1 (5 bases). Germline CDR1 and CDR2: MNHNY and SVGAGI (reference sequence). The CDR3 is made up of 16 amino acids. Trimming stripped 4 bases from V and 1 base from J, with 13 bases between. The CDR3 coding sequence is TGTGCCAGCAGTTCCCGAGCGACAGTAACTAATGAAAAACTGTTTTTT. Translating gives CASSSRATVTNEKLFF.

The chain couples TRBV6-1 to TRBJ1-2; 9 bases map to TRBD1. Germline values: CDR1 MNHNS, CDR2 SASEGT. J gave up 7 bases and V 8 bases, and 8 bases lay outside the gene matches. CDR3 size: 13 residues. Written as DNA, the CDR3 is TGTGCCAGCCTTCCCGGACAGGGGACTGGCTACACCTTC. Its translation: CASLPGQGTGYTF.

The chain has TRBV9 and TRBJ2-1; D might be TRBD2 (6 bases). This CDR3 comprises 16 residues. Trimming removed 1 base from V and 0 bases from J, with 11 bases in between. CDR1 and CDR2 from the germline V gene are SGDLS and YYNGEE. CDR3 region: CASSVTSLSSYNEQFF. CDR3 DNA sequence: TGTGCCAGCAGCGTAACTAGCCTGAGCTCCTACAATGAGCAGTTCTTC.

On this clone: The same CDR3 can be traced to other DNA sequences in this sample. This chain connects TRBV28 to TRBJ1-4; D perhaps matches TRBD1 (5 bases). CDR1 is MDHEN and CDR2 is SYDVKM in the germline V gene. The ends were cut back, 8 bases at V and 4 bases at J, with 17 bases in the middle. This CDR3 comprises 15 residues. The CDR3 region is CASHSGGAGNEKLFF. DNA of the CDR3: TGTGCCAGCCACTCAGGCGGGGCAGGTAATGAAAAACTGTTTTTT.

The chain couples TRBV5-5 to TRBJ2-5; 10 nucleotides line up with TRBD2. This CDR3 comprises 14 residues. Losses at the gene ends were 4 bases for V and 4 bases for J; bases not matched to a gene: 4. Germline CDR1 is SGHKS and CDR2 is YYEKEE (reference sequence). The CDR3 is CASSQAGGRETQYF. CDR3 sequence (DNA): TGTGCCAGCAGCCAAGCGGGAGGGAGAGAGACCCAGTACTTC.

CDR3 DNA: TGTGCCATCAGTGCGGACAGGGGACGGAAAGGGGAGCTGTTTTTT. Protein product: CAISADRGRKGELFF. The gene calls are TRBV10-3 and TRBJ2-2, with 9 bases aligning to TRBD1. The V gene end was trimmed by 4 bases and the J gene end by 8 bases; junction bases not matched to a gene: 8. Germline loops: CDR1 ENHRY, CDR2 SYGVKD. The length of the CDR3 is 15 residues.

V gene TRBV28 combines with J gene TRBJ2-1, with D perhaps TRBD1 (6 bases). Trimming left V 4 bases short and J 3 bases short, with 10 bases between. CDR3 length equals 14 residues. Germline CDR1 and CDR2: MDHEN and SYDVKM. The CDR3 nucleotides are TGTGCCAGCAGTTCCGGACAGATCTACAATGAGCAGTTCTTC. Protein product: CASSSGQIYNEQFF.

The chain joins TRBV10-3 to TRBJ2-7, with D perhaps TRBD2 (5 bases). Germline V lookup: CDR1 ENHRY, CDR2 SYGVKD. CDR3 length equals 15 residues. The ends were cut back, 4 bases at V and 1 base at J, with 14 bases in the middle. The CDR3 DNA reads as TGTGCCATCAGTGCCCCGGGGAAAAGATCCTACGAGCAGTACTTC. It is translated as CAISAPGKRSYEQYF.

The V call is TRBV2, the J call TRBJ1-5, with 9 positions matching TRBD1. The CDR3 runs 14 residues. The V segment lost 7 bases and the J segment 2 bases; nucleotides outside the gene matches: 3. CDR1 is SNHLY, CDR2 FYNNEI, per germline. CDR3 protein: CASTRQGGNQPQHF. In DNA form, the CDR3 reads TGTGCCAGCACTCGACAGGGGGGCAATCAGCCCCAGCATTTT.

The rearrangement uses TRBV28 and TRBJ1-5; 9 bases line up with TRBD1. V shed 4 bases, J shed 5 bases, and the junction held 3 bases outside the gene matches. The CDR3 has 14 amino acids. Per germline, CDR1 MDHEN and CDR2 SYDVKM. DNA for the CDR3: TGTGCCAGCAGTTACAGGGGGCTAGATCAGCCCCAGCATTTT. As protein: CASSYRGLDQPQHF.

This clone is a singleton in its sample. The chain uses TRBV6-5 and TRBJ2-1, with TRBD2 matching over 8 bases. J was trimmed by 6 bases and V by 7 bases; bases with no gene match: 5. The CDR3 spans 13 residues. Germline lookup yields CDR1 MNHEY and CDR2 SVGAGI. CDR3 sequence: CASNGGDFNEQFF. The CDR3 region has the DNA TGTGCCAGCAACGGGGGGGATTTCAATGAGCAGTTCTTC.

In the case of this clone: The junction differs from germline at one of its ends, possibly a read error. The chain is built from TRBV7-9 and TRBJ2-7, with TRBD1 matching 9 bases. Germline assignment: CDR1 SEHNR and CDR2 FQNEAQ (reference sequence). CDR3 length equals 15 residues. CDR3 DNA: TGTTCCAGCAGCTCGGACAGGGGCCTTGGGTACGAGCAGTACTTC. Translated, it gives CSSSSDRGLGYEQYF.

The CDR3 sequence: CASSYGQGTQPQHF. The CDR3 DNA follows: TGTGCCAGCAGTTACGGACAGGGGACTCAGCCCCAGCATTTT. The J gene is TRBJ1-5, the V gene TRBV6-6, with 9 bases fitting TRBD1. Per the germline V gene, CDR1 is MNHNY and CDR2 is SVGAGI (reference sequence). The CDR3 is 14 amino acids. V shed 2 bases and J 6 bases; nucleotides not matched to a gene: 2.

The chain has TRBV19 and TRBJ1-1, with TRBD1 identical over 9 bases. The CDR3 loop spans 11 amino acids. Unmatched junction bases numbered 6, after V lost 9 bases and J lost 10 bases. The germline CDR1 and CDR2 sequences are LNHDA and SQIVND (reference sequence). This CDR3 is CASHDRGTAFF. The CDR3 DNA is TGTGCCAGCCACGACAGGGGGACAGCTTTCTTT.

A word on this clone: Germline and junction disagree at one end, which may indicate a read error. J is TRBJ2-5 and V is TRBV7-3; D gene uncertain. CDR1 is SGHTA, CDR2 FQGTGA, per germline. The length of the CDR3 is 13 residues. The CDR3 protein is CAGSSSIQETQYF. The CDR3 DNA sequence: TGTGCCGGCAGCTCCAGTATCCAAGAGACCCAGTACTTC.

The rearrangement links TRBV25-1 to TRBJ2-1; 9 nucleotides line up with TRBD2. Germline CDR1 and CDR2: MGHDK and SYGVNS. The trim removed 1 base at V and 7 bases at J, leaving 5 bases unmatched. The CDR3 runs 15 residues. CDR3 coding DNA: TGTGCCAGCAGTGAATGGGGGCGGGAGGGGAATGAGCAGTTCTTC. As protein: CASSEWGREGNEQFF.

The chain recombines TRBV2 with TRBJ2-2; TRBD2 matches at 13 bases. This CDR3 has 16 amino acids. CDR1 is SNHLY and CDR2 is FYNNEI in the germline V gene. The V segment lost 8 bases and the J segment 5 bases; nucleotides outside the gene matches: 8. The CDR3 loop reads CASVILAGGRTGELFF. DNA of the CDR3: TGTGCCAGCGTAATACTAGCGGGAGGGCGGACCGGGGAGCTGTTTTTT.

J is TRBJ2-1 and V is TRBV9, with D maybe TRBD1 (5 bases). Trimming took off 4 bases at V and 5 bases at J, with 10 bases between the two ends. The germline CDR1 and CDR2 sequences are SGDLS and YYNGEE. This CDR3 comprises 13 residues. In DNA form, the CDR3 reads TGTGCCAGCAGCCCAGGGTACGACAATGAGCAGTTCTTC. Protein: CASSPGYDNEQFF.

The genes are TRBV4-1 and TRBJ2-5, with D perhaps matching TRBD2 (6 bases). TRBJ2-7 explains the end of the DNA better; the J call may be wrong. Germline V gives CDR1 MGHRA, CDR2 YSYEKL. This CDR3 has 15 amino acids. In DNA, the CDR3 is TGCGCCAGCAGCCAAGATCCGGGAGCCCCGGCCGAGCAGTACTTC. It encodes CASSQDPGAPAEQYF.

This sequence joins TRBV28 and TRBJ2-7, with 7 bases that match TRBD2. V gave up 1 base and J gave up 6 bases; unmatched junction bases: 3. Germline-derived CDR1 and CDR2 are MDHEN and SYDVKM. The CDR3 contains 13 residues. CDR3 amino acids: CASSLSIAGEQYF. The CDR3 DNA is TGTGCCAGCAGTTTATCGATAGCGGGCGAGCAGTACTTC.

J is TRBJ2-1 and V is TRBV4-3; 11 nucleotides agree with TRBD2. Germline V gene data show CDR1 as LGHNA and CDR2 as YSLEER. Trimming took 4 bases from V and 4 from J; bases not matched to a gene: 6. This CDR3 contains 16 residues. CDR3 region: CASSLRLAGIYNEQFF. Here the CDR3 DNA reads TGCGCCAGCAGCCTCCGACTAGCGGGAATTTACAATGAGCAGTTCTTC.

The chain recombines TRBV6-5 with TRBJ1-1; 9 bases are shared with TRBD1. With 0 bases clipped from V and 7 bases from J, the junction kept 9 bases outside the gene matches. This CDR3 has 16 residues. Germline V gene lookup returns CDR1 MNHEY and CDR2 SVGAGI. CDR3 residues: CASSYSPPGTGIEAFF. In nucleotides, the CDR3 is TGTGCCAGCAGTTACTCGCCCCCCGGGACAGGGATTGAAGCTTTCTTT.